The 29 T cell receptor beta chains below all came from one sample that was sequenced in a study of OX40 agonist ivuxolimab in advanced cancers. Clones were sequenced by immunoSEQ multiplex PCR, and TCRdb holds only the in-frame ones, with some missing. Counted here are more than 55,000 clones, around 88% occurring once; the ten biggest clones make up 0.6% to 0.7%. Material: CD4+ or CD8+ T cells sorted from blood, obtained in a trial of the OX40 agonist ivuxolimab. Receptors originate from an adult with an advanced solid tumor such as melanoma, head and neck, liver or kidney cancer.

V gene TRBV4-2 combines with J gene TRBJ1-2, with a tentative D call TRBD1 (6 bases). Trimming pared 7 bases from V and 4 bases from J, leaving 16 bases between. Per the germline V gene, CDR1 is LGHNA and CDR2 is YNFKEQ. This CDR3 is built from 14 residues. CDR3 residues: CASTEGRGFYGYTF. The CDR3 DNA reads as TGTGCCAGCACGGAGGGCAGGGGTTTCTATGGCTACACCTTC.

The genes are TRBV18 and TRBJ2-5, with 7 bases identical to TRBD2. This CDR3 is built from 16 residues. Germline V lookup: CDR1 KGHSH, CDR2 LQKENI. Trimming took 5 bases from V and 7 from J; bases not matched to a gene: 16. The CDR3 DNA reads as TGTGCCAGCTCAAACCTTGGCAGCGGGGTAGAGGGGACCCAGTACTTC. This codes for CASSNLGSGVEGTQYF.

The rearrangement links TRBV14 to TRBJ1-1; perhaps TRBD1 as D (5 bases). V was shortened by 5 bases and J by 12 bases, with 16 bases between the two germline ends. Germline CDR1 and CDR2: SGHDN and FVKESK. The CDR3 contains 12 residues. The CDR3 here is CASSWGGDRSFF. CDR3 DNA: TGTGCCAGCAGCTGGGGGGGAGACAGATCTTTCTTT.

The chain carries TRBV2 and TRBJ2-2; no reliable D call. Germline V gene sequence: CDR1 SNHLY, CDR2 FYNNEI. The CDR3 runs 13 residues. Trimming removed 5 bases from V and 6 bases from J, with 10 bases in between. CDR3 nucleotide sequence: TGTGCCAGCAGTCCAGGATTCTCCGGGGAGCTGTTTTTT. Encoded protein: CASSPGFSGELFF.

J is TRBJ2-1 and V is TRBV7-9, with 8 bases matching TRBD2. Germline V gives CDR1 SEHNR, CDR2 FQNEAQ (reference sequence). The CDR3 runs 16 residues. V gave up 5 bases and J gave up 2 bases; unmatched junction bases: 8. CDR3 nucleotides: TGTGCCAGCAGCCCGATAGCGGGATTTCCCTACAATGAGCAGTTCTTC. This translates into CASSPIAGFPYNEQFF.

This clone was recorded a few times. This chain uses TRBV5-6 with TRBJ2-7; no reliable D call. The ends were cut back, 4 bases at V and 0 bases at J, with 5 bases in the middle. The CDR3 covers 12 residues. The germline V gene encodes CDR1 SGHDT and CDR2 YYEEEE. This chain's CDR3 is CASSLTSYEQYF. In nucleotides, the CDR3 is TGTGCCAGCAGCCTGACCTCCTACGAGCAGTACTTC.

The chain combines TRBV6-5 with TRBJ1-5, with D perhaps matching TRBD1 (5 bases). The CDR3 sequence is 14 residues long. V was clipped by 2 bases and J by 4 bases, with 9 bases between them. Germline lookup yields CDR1 MNHEY and CDR2 SVGAGI. In nucleotides, the CDR3 is TGTGCCAGCAGTTACGGGCAGGGTAATCAGCCCCAGCATTTT. Translating gives CASSYGQGNQPQHF.

This chain uses TRBV19 with TRBJ1-2; 9 bases agree with TRBD1. The V gene's germline CDR1 is LNHDA and CDR2 SQIVND (reference sequence). The length of the CDR3 is 14 residues. With 7 bases clipped from V and 2 bases from J, the junction kept 5 bases outside the gene matches. The CDR3 nucleotides read TGTGCCAGTACCCAGGGACAGGGCAACTATGGCTACACCTTC. Translated: CASTQGQGNYGYTF.

In the case of this clone: This sequence may be a read error, since a much larger clone differs from it by one base. V gene TRBV7-9 combines with J gene TRBJ2-3; D unclear. V lost 4 bases, J lost 2 bases, and 4 bases lay in between. CDR3 size: 12 residues. Germline V gives CDR1 SEHNR, CDR2 FQNEAQ (reference sequence). CDR3 coding DNA: TGTGCCAGCAGCTCAATCACAGATACGCAGTATTTT. Protein product: CASSSITDTQYF.

The chain carries TRBV5-5 and TRBJ1-1, with D possibly matching TRBD1 (5 bases). The CDR3 sequence is 15 residues long. Trimming took off 4 bases at V and 4 bases at J, with 17 bases between the two ends. In germline, CDR1 is SGHKS, CDR2 YYEKEE (reference sequence). In DNA form, the CDR3 reads TGTGCCAGCAGCCCGGGGGGTCGTTTGGGCACTGAAGCTTTCTTT. As protein: CASSPGGRLGTEAFF.

The chain has TRBV5-4 and TRBJ2-3; 7 positions agree with TRBD2. Germline V CDR1 and CDR2: SGHNT, YYREEE (reference sequence). J lost 6 bases, V lost 0 bases, and 10 bases had no gene match. The CDR3 length is 16 residues. CDR3 loop: CASSLDLAAKEDTQYF. The CDR3 DNA is TGTGCCAGCAGCTTGGACCTAGCGGCCAAGGAGGATACGCAGTATTTT.

A note on this clone: A junction boundary mismatches the germline segment, possibly from a read error. The same CDR3 arises from other DNA sequences in this sample as well. The chain has TRBV11-3 and TRBJ1-1, with D unclear. The CDR3 consists of 13 residues. CDR1 is SGHNT, CDR2 YENEEA, per germline. CDR3 amino acids: CASSLGLNTEAFF. As DNA, the CDR3 is TGCGCCAGCAGCTTAGGGTTGAACACTGAAGCTTTCTTT.

The chain recombines TRBV19 with TRBJ2-5; weak D call: TRBD2 (6 bases). Germline CDR1 is LNHDA and CDR2 is SQIVND (reference sequence). V lost 7 bases and J lost 2, with 14 bases in between. The CDR3 has 14 residues. CDR3 in DNA: TGTGCCAGTAATCCTGGGGGGAGACAAGAGACCCAGTACTTC. Translation: CASNPGGRQETQYF.

The V and J genes are TRBV19 and TRBJ2-3, with 8 bases fitting TRBD1. Germline V gene lookup returns CDR1 LNHDA and CDR2 SQIVND (reference sequence). CDR3 length equals 14 residues. V shed 3 bases, J shed 8 bases, and the junction held 7 bases outside the gene matches. In DNA form, the CDR3 reads TGTGCCAGTAGTATTCACAGGGGGTTGGTTACGCAGTATTTT. Translating gives CASSIHRGLVTQYF.

This clone was counted only a few times. The chain recombines TRBV29-1 with TRBJ2-7, with 9 nucleotides matching TRBD1. The ends lost 5 bases at V and 4 bases at J; junction bases unmatched: 6. The germline V gene has CDR1 SQVTM and CDR2 ANQGSEA. The CDR3 spans 13 residues. The CDR3 sequence is CSVPVTGGYEQYF. The CDR3 nucleotides are TGCAGCGTTCCGGTGACAGGGGGTTACGAGCAGTACTTC.

The chain has TRBV28 and TRBJ2-7, with 10 positions matching TRBD2. With 10 bases clipped from V and 4 bases from J, the junction kept 16 bases outside the gene matches. CDR1 is MDHEN, CDR2 SYDVKM, per germline. The CDR3 runs to 16 residues. CDR3 region: CATTQVASGSWYEQYF. In DNA form, the CDR3 reads TGTGCCACCACCCAGGTGGCTAGCGGGAGTTGGTACGAGCAGTACTTC.

V is TRBV14 and J is TRBJ1-3; no clear D gene. Trimming stripped 3 bases from V and 5 bases from J, with 2 bases between. The germline CDR1 and CDR2 sequences are SGHDN and FVKESK. The CDR3 length is 11 residues. CDR3 sequence reads: CASSQRNTIYF. As DNA, the CDR3 is TGTGCCAGCAGCCAGAGAAACACCATATATTTT.

The chain combines TRBV2 with TRBJ2-2; the match to TRBD2 covers 12 bases. The CDR3 is 16 residues long. From germline, CDR1 is SNHLY and CDR2 FYNNEI. The V gene end was trimmed by 6 bases and the J gene end by 7 bases; junction bases not matched to a gene: 9. In nucleotides, the CDR3 is TGTGCCAGCAGATACCTAGCGGGAGGGCCGAACGGGGAGCTGTTTTTT. This sequence encodes CASRYLAGGPNGELFF. Variable domain in full (rest from reference TRBV2 and TRBJ2-2): EPEVTQTPSHQVTQMGQEVILRCVPISNHLYFYWYRQILGQKVEFLVSFYNNEISEKSEIFDDQFSVERPDGSNFTLKIRSTKLEDSAMYFCASRYLAGGPNGELFFGEGSRLTVL.

This clone has a single count. This chain connects TRBV28 to TRBJ2-3, with TRBD1 identical over 9 bases. The germline V gene encodes CDR1 MDHEN and CDR2 SYDVKM. The CDR3 has 18 residues. V was clipped by 3 bases and J by 0 bases; unmatched bases: 10. CDR3 sequence (DNA): TGTGCCAGCAGTTTTACAGCCGGGACAGGGTTTAGCACAGATACGCAGTATTTT. Its protein product is CASSFTAGTGFSTDTQYF.

There are a few counts of this clone. The chain combines TRBV5-1 with TRBJ2-5; 7 positions match TRBD1. The junction had 9 bases not matched to a gene; V was cut back by 8 bases and J by 2 bases. CDR3 length equals 14 residues. Looked up from germline, CDR1 is SGHRS and CDR2 is YFSETQ. The DNA for the CDR3 is TGCGCCAGTAGAGGGGGCGGCCGACAAGAGACCCAGTACTTC. As protein: CASRGGGRQETQYF.

Note on this clone: The missing conserved phenylalanine or tryptophan at the end of this CDR3 makes a read error likely. Because the CDR3's place on the DNA is in doubt, the DNA is left out and the CDR3 is given as listed by TCRdb. The chain links TRBV7-6 to TRBJ1-2; the table's D call TRBD1 went unverified against the DNA. The germline CDR1 and CDR2 sequences are SGHVS and FNYEAQ. The CDR3 sequence runs 10 residues, both termini included. The CDR3 protein is CASSLVWDSP.

The chain is built from TRBV10-1 and TRBJ2-1, with 7 bases that match TRBD2. This CDR3 has 15 amino acids. V was clipped by 0 bases and J by 7 bases; unmatched bases: 6. CDR1 is WNHNN and CDR2 is SYGVQD in the germline V gene (reference sequence). In DNA form, the CDR3 reads TGCGCCAGCAGTGAGTCGGCGGGAGTGGGAAATGAGCAGTTCTTC. Translating gives CASSESAGVGNEQFF.

The V and J genes are TRBV10-3 and TRBJ2-5; TRBD2 might be the D (6 bases). The CDR3 has 13 amino acids. The ends were cut back, 4 bases at V and 2 bases at J, with 8 bases in the middle. Germline V gives CDR1 ENHRY, CDR2 SYGVKD. The CDR3: CAISAAGQETQYF. The DNA for the CDR3 is TGTGCCATCAGTGCGGCGGGACAAGAGACCCAGTACTTC.

This clone has only a few counts. The chain is built from TRBV6-5 and TRBJ1-1, with no clear D. V was shortened by 8 bases and J by 0 bases, with 16 bases between the two germline ends. This CDR3 is 15 amino acids long. The germline V gene encodes CDR1 MNHEY and CDR2 SVGAGI. Written as DNA, the CDR3 is TGTGCCAGCGCCACCTCCGGGCAGTTGAACACTGAAGCTTTCTTT. Protein sequence: CASATSGQLNTEAFF.

This clone was seen only a few times. V gene TRBV5-6 combines with J gene TRBJ2-5; D possibly corresponds to TRBD2 (5 bases). CDR1 is SGHDT and CDR2 is YYEEEE in the germline V gene. CDR3 length: 14 amino acids. The V end lost 2 bases, the J end lost 1 base, and 9 bases lay between the germline ends. DNA of the CDR3: TGTGCCAGCAGCTTTGGGAGCCGCCAAGAGACCCAGTACTTC. Encoded protein: CASSFGSRQETQYF.

In its sample, this clone was seen once. The chain has TRBV19 and TRBJ2-7, with a possible D match to TRBD2 (6 bases). Germline lookup yields CDR1 LNHDA and CDR2 SQIVND (reference sequence). V was trimmed by 2 bases and J by 6 bases, leaving 11 bases between them. This CDR3 spans 13 amino acids. CDR3 region: CASSILGGREQYF. In nucleotides, the CDR3 is TGTGCCAGTAGTATACTAGGAGGGCGCGAGCAGTACTTC.

The CDR3 DNA reads as TGTGCCACCAGCAGAGATTCCCCAGATACGCAGTATTTT. Amino acid sequence: CATSRDSPDTQYF. This chain connects TRBV15 to TRBJ2-3; no reliable D call. The germline V and J ends were trimmed by 0 bases and 4 bases, with 5 bases remaining between them. The CDR3 runs to 13 residues. Germline V CDR1 and CDR2: LNHNV, YYDKDF (reference sequence).

CDR3 sequence (DNA): TGTGCCAGCAGCTCGGCTGGGGCCAACGTCCTGACTTTC. It translates to CASSSAGANVLTF. The rearrangement uses TRBV7-9 and TRBJ2-6; D uncertain. This CDR3 has 13 residues. V dropped 4 bases and J dropped 2 bases, with 3 bases sitting between them. Looked up from germline, CDR1 is SEHNR and CDR2 is FQNEAQ (reference sequence).

The chain has TRBV28 and TRBJ2-7; the D is unclear. Germline V lookup: CDR1 MDHEN, CDR2 SYDVKM. The V and J ends lost 4 bases and 7 bases respectively, with 17 bases between them. The CDR3 sequence is 14 residues long. The CDR3 region is CASSSIGIPPEQYF. In nucleotides, the CDR3 is TGTGCCAGCAGTTCGATTGGCATTCCCCCGGAGCAGTACTTC. Based on the CDR3 plus reference TRBV28 and TRBJ2-7, the full variable domain is DVKVTQSSRYLVKRTGEKVFLECVQDMDHENMFWYRQDPGLGLRLIYFSYDVKMKEKGDIPEGYSVSREKKERFSLILESASTNQTSMYLCASSSIGIPPEQYFGPGTRLTVT.